Below are 30 T cell receptor beta chains sequenced from a single sample in a study of identical twins. TCRdb redid the calling of the 5' RACE reads with MiXCR, one entry per CDR3 protein. The repertoire holds roughly 710,000 distinct CDR3 sequences, approximately 6% seen once, with 1.5% to 2% in the top ten. The specimen sequenced was naive T cells sorted from blood. The receptor source for this set is a man aged 18 to 35 in good health.

This clonotype was detected a few times. This chain joins TRBV5-1 and TRBJ2-7; 7 positions match TRBD1. CDR1 is SGHRS, CDR2 YFSETQ, per germline. The CDR3 is made up of 16 amino acids. V shed 4 bases and J 0 bases; nucleotides not matched to a gene: 10. CDR3 sequence (DNA): TGCGCCAGCAGCCTACAGACAGGGACGAGCTCCTACGAGCAGTACTTC. Translated: CASSLQTGTSSYEQYF.

The chain uses TRBV4-3 and TRBJ2-2; TRBD1 aligns across 7 bases. Germline V gives CDR1 LGHNA, CDR2 YSLEER. CDR3 length equals 15 residues. V lost 4 bases, J lost 4 bases, and 6 bases stayed unmatched. In DNA form, the CDR3 reads TGCGCCAGCAGCCCCGCGAGGGGGCCCACCGGGGAGCTGTTTTTT. Translation gives CASSPARGPTGELFF.

In its sample, this clonotype was seen many times. J is TRBJ2-7 and V is TRBV10-3, with D unresolved. The CDR3 consists of 14 residues. The ends were cut back, 6 bases at V and 1 base at J, with 13 bases in the middle. The germline gives CDR1 ENHRY, CDR2 SYGVKD. CDR3 DNA: TGTGCCATCAGCGTCGCCGGGTCTTCCTACGAGCAGTACTTC. Translated, it gives CAISVAGSSYEQYF.

The chain has TRBV6-1 and TRBJ2-1, with D maybe TRBD2 (6 bases). The CDR3 is 14 amino acids. CDR1 and CDR2 (germline): MNHNS, SASEGT. V lost 7 bases and J lost 2, with 12 bases in between. The CDR3, as DNA: TGTGCCAGCACCTCCGGGACTGCCTACAATGAGCAGTTCTTC. It is translated as CASTSGTAYNEQFF.

Details on this clonotype: This sequence may be a read error, since a much larger clone differs from it by one base. Likely a read error: the CDR3 ends without its conserved phenylalanine or tryptophan. This chain joins TRBV12-3 or TRBV12-4 and TRBJ1-1, with D possibly TRBD1 on 6 matching bases. The V and J ends lost 5 bases and 3 bases respectively, with 10 bases between them. This CDR3 is 13 amino acids long. CDR3 region: CASSHREYTEAFY. CDR3 bases: TGTGCCAGCAGTCACAGGGAGTACACTGAAGCTTTCTAT.

This clonotype was detected ten times or more. The chain is built from TRBV5-5 and TRBJ2-2; D remains unclear. Trimming took off 4 bases at V and 2 bases at J, with 9 bases between the two ends. This CDR3 comprises 14 residues. Germline V CDR1 and CDR2: SGHKS, YYEKEE (reference sequence). The DNA for the CDR3 is TGTGCCAGCAGCGGGCTAAAAAACACCGGGGAGCTGTTTTTT. This encodes CASSGLKNTGELFF.

In this sample, this clonotype turned up many times. One end of the junction does not line up with germline, which may come from a read error. This chain uses TRBV4-2 with TRBJ2-2, with D possibly being TRBD1 or TRBD2 (5 bases each). The length of the CDR3 is 14 residues. The germline CDR1 and CDR2 sequences are LGHNA and YNFKEQ. The DNA of the CDR3 is TGTGCCAGCAGCGAAGAAGGGGACCCCGGGGAGCTGTTTTTT. It codes for CASSEEGDPGELFF.

This clonotype was picked up a small number of times. The chain couples TRBV12-5 to TRBJ1-5; no firm D call. CDR1 is LGHNT and CDR2 is FRNRAP in the germline V gene. Trimming removed 4 bases from V and 7 bases from J, with 11 bases in between. The CDR3 length is 13 residues. CDR3 residues: CASGSGLGQPQHF. CDR3 DNA: TGTGCTAGTGGTTCGGGATTGGGCCAGCCCCAGCATTTT.

As for this clonotype: It may be a read error: a sequence one base away is much more abundant. V gene TRBV12-3 or TRBV12-4 combines with J gene TRBJ2-5; D remains ambiguous. The CDR3 extends over 15 amino acids. CDR3: CVSSLEHLYQETQYF. In DNA form, the CDR3 reads TGTGTCAGCAGTTTAGAACACTTGTACCAAGAGACCCAGTACTTC.

This clonotype came up many times. This chain joins TRBV7-9 and TRBJ2-7, with 9 nucleotides matching TRBD1. This CDR3 comprises 15 residues. Per the germline V gene, CDR1 is SEHNR and CDR2 is FQNEAQ (reference sequence). J was trimmed by 7 bases and V by 5 bases; bases with no gene match: 12. As DNA, the CDR3 is TGTGCCAGCAGCCGCGGGACAGGGTGGTTGTGTGAGCAGTACGTC. Residues: CASSRGTGWLCEQYV.

This clonotype was counted at least ten times. The chain is built from TRBV12-3 or TRBV12-4 and TRBJ2-1, with 7 bases lining up with TRBD2. The V segment lost 4 bases and the J segment 6 bases; nucleotides outside the gene matches: 15. The CDR3 sequence is 17 residues long. The CDR3 region is CASSSRYYREDPNEQFF. The CDR3 coding sequence is TGTGCCAGCAGTTCACGCTACTATCGGGAGGACCCCAATGAGCAGTTCTTC.

In its sample, this clonotype was seen once. The J gene is TRBJ2-1, the V gene TRBV14, with 11 bases aligning to TRBD2. CDR1 is SGHDN, CDR2 FVKESK, per germline. CDR3 length equals 16 residues. Losses at the gene ends were 5 bases for V and 1 base for J; bases not matched to a gene: 4. The CDR3 DNA sequence: TGTGCCAGCAGCACCGGGACTAGCGGATCCTACAATGAGCAGTTCTTC. Protein product: CASSTGTSGSYNEQFF.

The CDR3, as DNA: TGTGCCAGCAGCCGAAAAACGGTTTGGCCCTCCTACAATGAGCAGTTCTTC. It translates to CASSRKTVWPSYNEQFF. The chain recombines TRBV7-2 with TRBJ2-1, with D unclear. Per germline, CDR1 SGHTA and CDR2 FQGNSA. The germline V and J ends were trimmed by 5 bases and 0 bases, with 17 bases remaining between them. CDR3 length equals 17 residues.

This clonotype was seen only a few times. This chain joins TRBV20-1 and TRBJ2-1; D is uncertain. Germline V gene data show CDR1 as DFQATT and CDR2 as SNEGSKA (reference sequence). The CDR3 length is 14 residues. CDR3 sequence reads: CSGRFARNNNEQFF. The CDR3 DNA sequence: TGCAGCGGAAGGTTCGCACGAAATAACAATGAGCAGTTCTTC.

This clonotype was observed many times. The chain uses TRBV29-1 and TRBJ2-1; weak D call: TRBD2 (5 bases). The CDR3 is 19 amino acids. Germline V gene data show CDR1 as SQVTM and CDR2 as ANQGSEA. V was pared by 0 bases and J by 3 bases, with 24 bases between. The CDR3 DNA reads as TGCAGCGTTGAAGATGACGAGGGTCTTCGGGTATCCTTCTACAATGAGCAGTTCTTC. Translation gives CSVEDDEGLRVSFYNEQFF.

This clonotype was seen a handful of times. CDR3 loop: CASRQTGGGNQPQHF. CDR3 DNA: TGCGCCAGCAGACAAACCGGAGGTGGCAATCAGCCCCAGCATTTT. The V gene is TRBV5-1, the J gene TRBJ1-5; D is ambiguous. The V end lost 5 bases, the J end lost 2 bases, and 14 bases lay between the germline ends. CDR1 SGHRS and CDR2 YFSETQ come from the germline V gene. This CDR3 region has 15 residues.

This clonotype was seen ten or more times. The chain joins TRBV5-1 to TRBJ1-2; unclear D gene. Germline V gene sequence: CDR1 SGHRS, CDR2 YFSETQ. Trimming left V 0 bases short and J 3 bases short, with 6 bases between. The CDR3 has 13 amino acids. The CDR3 reads CASSLGLDYGYTF. The CDR3 coding sequence is TGCGCCAGCAGCTTGGGGCTGGACTATGGCTACACCTTC.

This clonotype was seen at least ten times. The chain combines TRBV20-1 with TRBJ2-5; D is perhaps TRBD2 (5 bases). V lost 2 bases, J lost 5 bases, and 12 bases lay in between. Germline-derived CDR1 and CDR2 are DFQATT and SNEGSKA (reference sequence). The CDR3 loop spans 13 amino acids. The DNA of the CDR3 is TGCAGTGCTAGATGGGGTAGAGGGGAGACCCAGTACTTC. This sequence encodes CSARWGRGETQYF.

In the case of this clonotype: No conserved phenylalanine or tryptophan is present at the end of the CDR3, so a read error is the likely explanation. Here the CDR3 DNA reads TGCGCCAGCAGGAACAGGGAAGGGCAAGAGACCCAGTACCTC. Residues: CASRNREGQETQYL. This sequence joins TRBV5-1 and TRBJ2-5; D might be TRBD1 (6 bases). The CDR3 extends over 14 amino acids. Germline CDR1 and CDR2: SGHRS and YFSETQ. The V and J ends lost 5 bases and 2 bases respectively, with 13 bases between them.

This clonotype was picked up a small number of times. The chain carries TRBV7-6 and TRBJ2-7; no clear D. Trimming stripped 2 bases from V and 2 bases from J, with 7 bases between. The CDR3 runs to 13 residues. Germline V gene lookup returns CDR1 SGHVS and CDR2 FNYEAQ. In DNA form, the CDR3 reads TGTGCCAGCAGCTTATACCTGACCTACGAGCAGTACGTC. The encoded protein is CASSLYLTYEQYV.

This clonotype was counted ten times or more. V gene TRBV29-1 combines with J gene TRBJ2-1; no clear D gene. With 5 bases removed from V and 0 bases from J, the gap between germline ends came to 8 bases. This CDR3 region has 13 residues. Germline-derived CDR1 and CDR2 are SQVTM and ANQGSEA. CDR3 sequence reads: CSVTPGSYNEQFF. CDR3 coding DNA: TGCAGCGTTACCCCCGGCTCCTACAATGAGCAGTTCTTC.

The rearrangement uses TRBV30 and TRBJ2-2; TRBD2 agrees at 9 bases. This CDR3 has 14 amino acids. Trimming took 4 bases from V and 4 from J; bases not matched to a gene: 4. From germline, CDR1 is GTSNPN and CDR2 SVGIG (reference sequence). The CDR3 nucleotides read TGTGCCTGGACATCTAGCGGGGTCACCGGGGAGCTGTTTTTT. Translation: CAWTSSGVTGELFF.

This clonotype was observed at least ten times. This chain connects TRBV6-2 or TRBV6-3 to TRBJ2-7; 7 nucleotides line up with TRBD1. The CDR3 totals 14 residues. J was trimmed by 6 bases and V by 4 bases; bases with no gene match: 9. Looked up from germline, CDR1 is MNHEY and CDR2 is SVGEGT. CDR3 sequence: CASSSQGVLVEQYF. The CDR3 region has the DNA TGTGCCAGCAGTTCGCAGGGGGTTCTCGTCGAGCAGTACTTC.

This clonotype turned up a few times. The V call is TRBV14, the J call TRBJ2-1; D ambiguous. This CDR3 has 14 residues. CDR1 and CDR2 from the germline V gene are SGHDN and FVKESK. The germline V and J ends were trimmed by 5 bases and 6 bases, with 14 bases remaining between them. The CDR3 nucleotides are TGTGCCAGCAGCAGCCACCTACCAGGCAATGAGCAGTTCTTC. Translating gives CASSSHLPGNEQFF.

This clonotype was seen at least ten times. The chain joins TRBV5-1 to TRBJ1-1; D is ambiguous. The CDR3 extends over 12 amino acids. Germline CDR1 SGHRS, CDR2 YFSETQ. V shed 0 bases and J shed 6 bases, with 6 bases lying between them. CDR3 coding DNA: TGCGCCAGCAGCTTGGATGGGGCTGAAGCTTTCTTT. This encodes CASSLDGAEAFF.

The sample holds a few counts of this clonotype. The chain recombines TRBV15 with TRBJ1-6; no clear D gene. From germline, CDR1 is LNHNV and CDR2 YYDKDF (reference sequence). The CDR3 is 18 amino acids. Trimming shortened V by 0 bases and J by 5 bases, and 17 bases separated the two germline ends. The CDR3 sequence: CATSRDKGGMRNNSPLHF. The CDR3 nucleotides read TGTGCCACCAGCAGAGATAAAGGTGGAATGAGAAATAATTCACCCCTCCACTTT.

This clonotype was detected only a few times. The chain recombines TRBV4-2 with TRBJ2-1; 12 bases map to TRBD2. This CDR3 region has 17 residues. Germline V gene data show CDR1 as LGHNA and CDR2 as YNFKEQ. V was clipped by 4 bases and J by 4 bases; unmatched bases: 8. In nucleotides, the CDR3 is TGTGCCAGCAGCCCGGGACTAGCGGGTATTCAATACAATGAGCAGTTCTTC. Amino acids: CASSPGLAGIQYNEQFF.

This clonotype was seen repeatedly, ten times or more. The chain uses TRBV5-5 and TRBJ1-1, with 10 nucleotides matching TRBD1. Germline V gene lookup returns CDR1 SGHKS and CDR2 YYEKEE (reference sequence). The length of the CDR3 is 15 residues. V dropped 0 bases and J dropped 2; count of bases not matched to a gene: 1. The CDR3 coding sequence is TGTGCCAGCAGCTTGGGACAGGGGGCAAACACTGAAGCTTTCTTT. Translating gives CASSLGQGANTEAFF.

This clonotype has a count of ten or more. The CDR3: CASSVDRSEQFF. The CDR3 nucleotides read TGTGCCAGCAGCGTAGATAGGAGTGAGCAGTTCTTC. The chain uses TRBV9 and TRBJ2-1, with D uncertain. V lost 0 bases to trimming and J lost 9 bases, with 7 bases between them. CDR1 SGDLS and CDR2 YYNGEE come from the germline V gene. CDR3 length equals 12 residues.

This clonotype was seen a handful of times. The chain employs TRBV24-1 and TRBJ2-7; 8 bases are shared with TRBD1. Germline V CDR1 and CDR2: KGHDR, SFDVKD. The CDR3 spans 14 residues. Trimming removed 3 bases from V and 5 bases from J; junction bases left unmatched: 5. The CDR3 coding sequence is TGTGCCACCAGTGATCGGACAGGGCGTGACGAGCAGTACTTC. Encoded protein: CATSDRTGRDEQYF.